This is a list of T cell receptor beta chains from one sample in a study of OX40 agonist ivuxolimab in advanced cancers. The data were produced by immunoSEQ multiplex PCR, yet TCRdb's version contains in-frame clones alone and is incomplete. Here the sample spans tens of thousands of clones, around nine tenths being singletons. Sequenced material: CD4+ or CD8+ T cells sorted from blood, taken in a trial of the OX40 agonist ivuxolimab. The origin of the receptors is an adult with an advanced solid tumor such as melanoma, head and neck, liver or kidney cancer. CDR3s include the opening cysteine and the closing phenylalanine or tryptophan.

v_call	cdr3_length	cdr3_aa
TRBV29-1	11	CSARTAETQYF
TRBV7-9	15	CASSYLTGGGYEQYF
TRBV10-1	15	CASSEGQGGKDGYTF
TRBV2	13	CASRTGGNYGYTF
TRBV5-1	16	CASSLEAGGSYNEQFF
TRBV28	15	CASSLGDRGGTEAFF
TRBV19	15	CASSTGAANTDTQYF
TRBV7-2	13	CASSLYRGSEAFF
TRBV7-2	17	CASSYPRGGPAKNIQYF
TRBV19	17	CASSGTGATFSNQPQHF
TRBV19	14	CASSQVGGTGELFF
TRBV4-1	13	CASSQDEGTPQHF
TRBV28	14	CASSLSQGPDTQYF